This TCR beta chain derives from a study of blood T cell repertoires in COVID-19. Study-level information: Donors in the United States, Italy and Spain gave samples during acute or convalescent COVID-19. PBMCs, B-cell-depleted T cells, or T cells were the source of the cDNA or gDNA that made up the material.

Trimming cost V 1 base and J 5 bases; bases outside gene matches: 13. There are 17 residues in the CDR3. Per germline, CDR1 GTSNPN and CDR2 SVGIG (reference sequence). In the source study's methods: Scientists estimated how many nucleated cells there were by amplifying reference gene primers. The table came from immunoSEQ multiplex PCR; TCRdb's copy has only in-frame clones and leaves some out. V and J calls and clone size are as listed in that table; D and trimming were resolved from the DNA. The profile shows about 160,000 clones, 80% to 90% of them singletons. The TCR originated in a man aged 70 or older with acute or convalescent COVID-19. Specimen: peripheral blood. The chain combines TRBV30 with TRBJ2-3; 9 nucleotides match TRBD1. CDR3 protein: CAWSEGTGFSDGDTQYF. The CDR3 nucleotides read TGTGCCTGGAGTGAGGGGACAGGGTTCTCTGACGGAGATACGCAGTATTTT.